Shown below are 21 T cell receptor beta chains from a single sample sequenced in a study of blood T cell repertoires in COVID-19. The repertoire was sequenced with immunoSEQ multiplex PCR; TCRdb's copy has only in-frame clones and lacks some. The table records around 250,000 clones, 80% to 90% of them present only once. The sample was peripheral blood. The receptors shown here come from a man aged 60-69 years with acute or convalescent COVID-19.

To note about this clone: An end of the junction differs from the germline gene, which may be a read error. The CDR3 region has the DNA TGCGCCAGCAGCGGTCCGACAGGGGGTTCCTCCGAGCAGTACTTC. Its protein is CASSGPTGGSSEQYF. The chain links TRBV5-1 to TRBJ2-7, with 9 bases fitting TRBD1. CDR3 length: 15 residues. The V gene's germline CDR1 is SGHRS and CDR2 YFSETQ.

The chain links TRBV27 to TRBJ2-7; a possible D gene is TRBD2 (6 bases). Trimming stripped 4 bases from V and 1 base from J, with 8 bases between. CDR3 length: 13 amino acids. In germline, CDR1 is MNHEY, CDR2 SMNVEV (reference sequence). CDR3 DNA: TGTGCCAGCAGTTCCGGGACTTCCTACGAGCAGTACTTC. It is translated as CASSSGTSYEQYF.

This rearrangement joins TRBV7-3 to TRBJ2-7, with D perhaps matching TRBD1 (6 bases). The CDR3 runs 13 residues. The germline V gene has CDR1 SGHTA and CDR2 FQGTGA. V shed 2 bases and J shed 5 bases, with 10 bases lying between them. The CDR3: CASSLGTSHEQYF. DNA of the CDR3: TGTGCCAGCAGCTTAGGGACAAGCCACGAGCAGTACTTC.

The gene calls are TRBV18 and TRBJ1-6, with 11 bases identical to TRBD1. Germline V gene lookup returns CDR1 KGHSH and CDR2 LQKENI. V lost 3 bases and J lost 7; bases outside the gene matches: 11. The CDR3 consists of 18 residues. The CDR3: CASSPSRDRGIGNSPLHF. Here the CDR3 DNA reads TGTGCCAGCTCACCGTCCCGGGACAGGGGGATTGGGAATTCACCCCTCCACTTT.

The chain links TRBV6-5 to TRBJ2-3; 9 bases map to TRBD1. This CDR3 is built from 14 residues. Per the germline V gene, CDR1 is MNHEY and CDR2 is SVGAGI. The junction had 8 bases not matched to a gene; V was cut back by 8 bases and J by 5 bases. CDR3 amino acids: CASSGGQGKDTQYF. CDR3 nucleotide sequence: TGTGCCAGCTCAGGGGGACAGGGAAAAGATACGCAGTATTTT.

This chain uses TRBV30 with TRBJ2-7; D might be TRBD2 (6 bases). V lost 4 bases and J lost 5, with 12 bases in between. The CDR3 is 12 residues long. Germline lookup yields CDR1 GTSNPN and CDR2 SVGIG (reference sequence). The CDR3 loop is CAWTASAHEQYF. CDR3 nucleotide sequence: TGTGCCTGGACGGCTAGCGCTCACGAGCAGTACTTC.

The rearrangement joins TRBV4-3 to TRBJ2-7; 7 bases align to TRBD1. V lost 0 bases to trimming and J lost 2 bases; unmatched junction nucleotides: 1. CDR1 and CDR2 (germline): LGHNA, YSLEER. This CDR3 region has 14 residues. The CDR3 DNA reads as TGCGCCAGCAGCCAAGAGACAGGGCCCTACGAGCAGTACTTC. Its translation is CASSQETGPYEQYF.

The J gene is TRBJ1-2, the V gene TRBV4-3; no clear D gene. This CDR3 is 13 amino acids long. Germline values: CDR1 LGHNA, CDR2 YSLEER. V was pared by 0 bases and J by 8 bases, with 10 bases between. In DNA form, the CDR3 reads TGCGCCAGCAGCCAAGAAATCGGGGAGGGCTACACCTTC. Translated, it gives CASSQEIGEGYTF.

The V gene is TRBV7-9, the J gene TRBJ2-7; 10 nucleotides agree with TRBD2. Germline CDR1 is SEHNR and CDR2 is FQNEAQ (reference sequence). J was trimmed by 1 base and V by 2 bases; bases with no gene match: 8. This CDR3 spans 17 amino acids. CDR3: CASSLIPGTSESYEQYF. In DNA form, the CDR3 reads TGTGCCAGCAGCTTAATCCCCGGGACTAGCGAATCCTACGAGCAGTACTTC.

This chain connects TRBV11-3 to TRBJ2-1, with D possibly matching TRBD1 (5 bases). Trimming shortened V by 0 bases and J by 2 bases, and 8 bases separated the two germline ends. There are 15 residues in the CDR3. Per the germline V gene, CDR1 is SGHNT and CDR2 is YENEEA. In DNA form, the CDR3 reads TGTGCCAGCAGCTTAGAGATAGGGGCCTACAATGAGCAGTTCTTC. Its translation: CASSLEIGAYNEQFF. The whole variable domain, remainder taken from reference TRBV11-3 and TRBJ2-1, is EAGVVQSPRYKIIEKKQPVAFWCNPISGHNTLYWYLQNLGQGPELLIRYENEEAVDDSQLPKDRFSAERLKGVDSTLKIQPAELGDSAVYLCASSLEIGAYNEQFFGPGTRLTVL.

The rearrangement uses TRBV6-5 and TRBJ2-7; 7 bases are a match to TRBD1. Per the germline V gene, CDR1 is MNHEY and CDR2 is SVGAGI. Unmatched junction bases numbered 7, after V lost 5 bases and J lost 0 bases. The CDR3 is made up of 15 amino acids. This chain's CDR3 is CASSPRGQSSYEQYF. DNA for the CDR3: TGTGCCAGCAGTCCCCGGGGACAGAGCTCCTACGAGCAGTACTTC.

This chain uses TRBV3-1 (or the pseudogene TRBV3-2) with TRBJ2-7; no definite D call. The CDR3 is made up of 15 amino acids. Trimming removed 0 bases at V and 1 base at J, with 10 bases between. Germline V gene lookup returns CDR1 LGHDT and CDR2 YNNKEL (reference sequence). CDR3 loop: CASSQDLARSYEQYF. DNA for the CDR3: TGTGCCAGCAGCCAAGATCTGGCCAGATCCTACGAGCAGTACTTC.

The chain combines TRBV30 with TRBJ2-1; D is unresolved. Germline V gene lookup returns CDR1 GTSNPN and CDR2 SVGIG (reference sequence). Trimming took 2 bases from V and 4 from J, leaving 12 bases between them. The CDR3 is made up of 14 amino acids. Here the CDR3 reads CAWSTRFSYNEQFF. CDR3 bases: TGTGCCTGGAGTACAAGATTCAGTTACAATGAGCAGTTCTTC.

The chain links TRBV24-1 to TRBJ2-7, with TRBD1 matching over 7 bases. From germline, CDR1 is KGHDR and CDR2 SFDVKD. The CDR3 length is 13 residues. Losses at the gene ends were 5 bases for V and 5 bases for J; bases not matched to a gene: 5. In DNA form, the CDR3 reads TGTGCCACCAGTGCCAGGGGGTATCACGAGCAGTACTTC. This codes for CATSARGYHEQYF.

The V gene is TRBV29-1, the J gene TRBJ1-2; D uncertain. The CDR3 length is 12 residues. The V gene lost 2 bases and the J gene lost 8 bases, with 12 bases spanning the gap. The germline V gene has CDR1 SQVTM and CDR2 ANQGSEA. CDR3: CSVESRGRGYTF. CDR3 sequence (DNA): TGCAGCGTTGAATCTCGGGGAAGAGGCTACACCTTC.

The V call is TRBV6-1, the J call TRBJ1-1, with 7 bases aligning to TRBD1. CDR3 size: 14 residues. The V gene end was trimmed by 3 bases and the J gene end by 3 bases; junction bases not matched to a gene: 4. The germline V gene encodes CDR1 MNHNS and CDR2 SASEGT. The CDR3 coding sequence is TGTGCCAGCAGTGAGACCCAGGGGGACACTGAAGCTTTCTTT. Translating it yields CASSETQGDTEAFF.

The V call is TRBV19, the J call TRBJ1-2; 9 nucleotides line up with TRBD1. The CDR3 has 13 amino acids. Germline CDR1 LNHDA, CDR2 SQIVND (reference sequence). Trimming took 5 bases from V and 8 from J; bases not matched to a gene: 6. This CDR3 is CASSAGTGLGYTF. CDR3 DNA: TGTGCCAGTAGTGCTGGGACAGGGCTAGGCTACACCTTC.

V gene TRBV21-1 combines with J gene TRBJ2-3; TRBD2 is the table's D call, not checked against the DNA. TRBV21-1 is a pseudogene locus. The CDR3 is 22 amino acids. CDR3 sequence (DNA): TGTGCCAGCAGCAATGCGGGACTAGCGGGAGTTGGGTTAGCGTTTAACACAGATACGCAGTATTTT. Its translation: CASSNAGLAGVGLAFNTDTQYF.

This clone was counted between two and nine times. The chain links TRBV5-1 to TRBJ1-3, with D unclear. CDR1 is SGHRS, CDR2 YFSETQ, per germline. CDR3 length: 16 residues. The V end was cut by 0 bases, the J end by 4 bases, with 14 bases between. Here the CDR3 reads CASSLDGALGGNTIYF. For the CDR3, the DNA is TGCGCCAGCAGCTTGGATGGCGCTCTAGGAGGAAACACCATATATTTT.

The CDR3 here is CASIIPGGNEQFF. Here the CDR3 DNA reads TGTGCCAGCATCATACCGGGGGGGAATGAGCAGTTCTTC. This chain uses TRBV6-5 with TRBJ2-1, with 8 bases aligning to TRBD2. Losses at the gene ends were 7 bases for V and 7 bases for J; bases not matched to a gene: 6. CDR3 size: 13 residues. Germline-derived CDR1 and CDR2 are MNHEY and SVGAGI.

This sequence joins TRBV10-2 and TRBJ1-4; D remains ambiguous. There are 15 residues in the CDR3. V was pared by 5 bases and J by 7 bases, with 17 bases between. The V gene's germline CDR1 is WSHSY and CDR2 SAAADI. The CDR3 region is CASSTGGSSAEKLFF. CDR3 bases: TGCGCCAGCAGTACCGGAGGGAGTTCGGCTGAAAAACTGTTTTTT.